The rows below give T cell receptor beta chains drawn from one sample of a study of cytotoxic CD8 clonotypes in ibrutinib-treated CLL. Assay: immunoSEQ multiplex PCR; the TCRdb copy retains only in-frame clones and omits some. The sample records about 140,000 clones, roughly 76% being singletons. Sequencing was performed on PBMCs, taken after 24 months of ibrutinib treatment. All receptors derive from a human donor with chronic lymphocytic leukemia. Each CDR3 is given without its conserved first and last residue. Fields, in order: CDR3 length, J gene, V gene, CDR3 protein.

12	TRBJ1-2	TRBV4-1	ASSQEPGDYGYT
13	TRBJ2-7	TRBV27	ASSSGQGSSYEQY
10	TRBJ2-7	TRBV5-4	ASSWGRNEQY
12	TRBJ1-5	TRBV28	ASSDGTWGQPQH
13	TRBJ2-3	TRBV6-6	ASRTTGGWADTQY
14	TRBJ1-2	TRBV7-2	ASSLSVGEGIDGYT
11	TRBJ2-7	TRBV6-1	ASSDPGVDEQY
12	TRBJ2-3	TRBV5-6	ASSSWGVTDTQY
13	TRBJ1-2	TRBV19	ASSRAAGGYYGYT
14	TRBJ2-2	TRBV9	ASSPLGAPNTGELF
11	TRBJ2-3	TRBV27	ASSGRFTDTQY
9	TRBJ2-1	TRBV25-1	ASRFAGEQF
12	TRBJ1-2	TRBV7-2	ASSRRQGAHGYT
8	TRBJ2-1	TRBV7-2	ARGRSEQF
11	TRBJ2-3	TRBV7-2	ASSPPSTDTQY
9	TRBJ1-4	TRBV14	ASSHWGELF
14	TRBJ1-2	TRBV7-8	ASSPKPRGQNYGYT
11	TRBJ1-5	TRBV27	ASRDTGNQPQH
11	TRBJ2-7	TRBV10-3	AISGTGLYEQY
12	TRBJ1-1	TRBV30	AWSVGGPNTEAF
11	TRBJ2-7	TRBV6-5	ASVWGQGYEQY
11	TRBJ2-5	TRBV11-3	ASSLGLRETQY
12	TRBJ1-6	TRBV5-5	ASSLGVGNSPLH
12	TRBJ2-5	TRBV11-2	ASSSRGQSETQY
8	TRBJ2-1	TRBV7-9	ASSFREQF
10	TRBJ2-7	TRBV5-6	ASSHNAGQED
11	TRBJ1-1	TRBV4-3	ASSQDFGAEAF